The TCR beta chain described here comes from a study of T cell repertoires in cytomegalovirus infection (dated by TCRdb to 2018 to 2020). Context from the whole study: The peptide stimulations were aimed at well-studied HLA-B-restricted epitopes as well as recently identified HLA-C-restricted CMV epitopes, whose presentation resists viral immunomodulation. Donor HLA type was relevant to the analysis, because carriage of CMV infection together with the matching HLA type was indicated by public TCR beta signatures.

The study at large found these results: The ex vivo response was dominated by HLA-C-restricted CMV-specific TCR beta clonotypes, which also provided the single most frequent clonotype in two of eight donors. Carriers of CMV infection plus the relevant HLA type were discriminated by the cumulative frequency of public TCR beta family members in the study cohort and in an independent roughly 340-donor cohort.

Worth noting for this clonotype: Its antigen is not yet known. No much larger clone is present one base from it, and per-base qualities are unavailable.

CDR1 and CDR2 are drawn from the germline V gene: MNHEY, SVGEGT. V loses 5 bases, J loses 10 bases, and the germline ends lie 15 bases apart. The CDR3 spans 13 residues, from the cysteine through the phenylalanine. The entry retains the CDR3 DNA only, 39 bases that are in frame from base 1. The reads were generated on an Illumina HiSeq 1500. In-frame beta chains were kept once TCRdb had trimmed the public reads at Q25 with fastp and called clones with MiXCR. All rows with the same CDR3 protein become a single entry with the most common DNA and genes. The sample table holds 800,000 to 950,000 distinct CDR3 sequences, of which approximately 29% were seen once. Clones ranked in the top ten supply under 15% of the sample. The treatment or condition label corresponds to: in vitro stimulation with specific CMV peptide epitopes to enrich CMV-specific T cells.

The sequenced sample was cultured CD8+ T cells from PBMCs, obtained from culture after CMV antigen stimulation. The source of this sequence is a human donor in good health (CMV status not recorded). Some clones in this sample may be carry-over from other donors' samples. The chain is made from TRBV6-2 or TRBV6-3 and TRBJ2-1; TRBD1 might be the D gene, on 6 matching bases. CDR3 reads: CASSRTADVEQFF. DNA sequence: TGTGCCAGCAGTAGGACAGCAGACGTGGAGCAGTTCTTC.